The next 20 T cell receptor beta chains were all read from a single sample in a study of technical replicates of blood from a few donors (dated by TCRdb to 2016 to 2017). Library construction relied on the immunoSEQ multiplex PCR assay. Imported from immuneACCESS, the table was reduced by TCRdb to in-frame sequences with V and J called. These copies leave out some clones; in studies compared against another copy, an unresolved V gene accounts for under half, and the cause of the remainder is not known. This sample lists 14,000 or so clones; roughly 80% were detected once. The ten largest clones take up approximately 10% of the sample. Sequences were obtained from PBMCs. The receptors were gathered from a human donor in good health.

This clone is a singleton in its sample. The gene calls are TRBV5-1 and TRBJ2-4, with a possible D match to TRBD2 (6 bases). The V gene lost 4 bases and the J gene lost 0 bases, with 11 bases spanning the gap. CDR1 and CDR2 (germline): SGHRS, YFSETQ. The CDR3 loop spans 15 amino acids. The CDR3 loop reads CASSVTGRAKNIQYF. CDR3 nucleotide sequence: TGCGCCAGCAGCGTAACCGGGAGAGCCAAAAACATTCAGTACTTC.

This sequence joins TRBV25-1 and TRBJ2-6; a weak D match, TRBD1 (5 bases). CDR3 size: 14 residues. V lost 9 bases to trimming and J lost 1 base, with 10 bases between them. CDR1 is MGHDK and CDR2 is SYGVNS in the germline V gene. In DNA form, the CDR3 reads TGTGCCAGTCAAGGGGCATCTGGGGCCAACGTCCTGACTTTC. Protein product: CASQGASGANVLTF.

This clone has just a few counts. This chain joins TRBV30 and TRBJ2-3; D perhaps matches TRBD2 (5 bases). CDR3 size: 15 residues. Per the germline V gene, CDR1 is GTSNPN and CDR2 is SVGIG (reference sequence). Trimming shortened V by 2 bases and J by 1 base, and 13 bases separated the two germline ends. The CDR3 loop reads CAWSRGMAGTDTQYF. The DNA for the CDR3 is TGTGCCTGGAGTAGAGGGATGGCAGGCACAGATACGCAGTATTTT.

V usage is TRBV2 and J usage is TRBJ2-1; TRBD1 might be the D (6 bases). The germline gives CDR1 SNHLY, CDR2 FYNNEI. The CDR3 covers 12 residues. Trimming shortened V by 7 bases and J by 4 bases, and 8 bases separated the two germline ends. As DNA, the CDR3 is TGTGCCAGCAATGGACAGTACAATGAGCAGTTCTTC. Its translation: CASNGQYNEQFF.

This chain uses TRBV9 with TRBJ2-1, with unresolved D. Germline V gene lookup returns CDR1 SGDLS and CDR2 YYNGEE. This CDR3 contains 14 residues. The V gene lost 0 bases and the J gene lost 3 bases, with 7 bases spanning the gap. Here the CDR3 reads CASSVESGYNEQFF. CDR3 in DNA: TGTGCCAGCAGCGTAGAGTCGGGCTACAATGAGCAGTTCTTC.

J is TRBJ2-1 and V is TRBV30; 8 bases line up with TRBD1. The junction had 5 bases not matched to a gene; V was cut back by 4 bases and J by 3 bases. The CDR3 extends over 14 amino acids. Germline CDR1 and CDR2: GTSNPN and SVGIG (reference sequence). The CDR3 DNA sequence: TGTGCCTGGATACAGGGGGAATACTACAATGAGCAGTTCTTC. It translates to CAWIQGEYYNEQFF.

The V and J genes are TRBV5-1 and TRBJ2-7; 13 nucleotides agree with TRBD2. The CDR3 is 14 amino acids. Germline V CDR1 and CDR2: SGHRS, YFSETQ. The V and J ends lost 4 bases and 6 bases, in that order; junction bases with no gene match: 4. In nucleotides, the CDR3 is TGCGCCAGCAGCGTAGGACTAGCGGGAGTCGAGCAGTACTTC. It yields the protein CASSVGLAGVEQYF.

The J gene is TRBJ2-7, the V gene TRBV5-1; 8 bases fit TRBD1. The CDR3 length is 15 residues. The V gene end was trimmed by 0 bases and the J gene end by 0 bases; junction bases not matched to a gene: 2. Germline V CDR1 and CDR2: SGHRS, YFSETQ. The DNA for the CDR3 is TGCGCCAGCAGCTTGGGTGGGACAGGCTCCTACGAGCAGTACTTC. As protein: CASSLGGTGSYEQYF. Full variable domain (remainder filled in from reference TRBV5-1 and TRBJ2-7): KAGVTQTPRYLIKTRGQQVTLSCSPISGHRSVSWYQQTPGQGLQFLFEYFSETQRNKGNFPGRFSGRQFSNSRSEMNVSTLELGDSALYLCASSLGGTGSYEQYFGPGTRLTVT.

The gene calls are TRBV28 and TRBJ1-2; D perhaps matches TRBD1 (5 bases). Trimming took off 6 bases at V and 8 bases at J, with 16 bases between the two ends. The CDR3 loop spans 13 amino acids. The germline gives CDR1 MDHEN, CDR2 SYDVKM. The CDR3 protein is CASSPPGRNGYTF. In DNA, the CDR3 is TGTGCCAGCAGCCCCCCAGGGAGGAACGGCTACACCTTC.

The rearrangement uses TRBV9 and TRBJ2-1; 11 bases fit TRBD2. After removal of 4 bases from V and 5 bases from J, the junction contained 2 bases not matched to a gene. Per the germline V gene, CDR1 is SGDLS and CDR2 is YYNGEE. This CDR3 has 14 amino acids. CDR3 DNA: TGTGCCAGCAGCAGGGGACTAGCGGACAATGAGCAGTTCTTC. Amino acid sequence: CASSRGLADNEQFF.

The chain links TRBV5-6 to TRBJ2-3; 9 bases are a match to TRBD1. V was pared by 0 bases and J by 4 bases, with 3 bases of the junction left unmatched. The CDR3 extends over 15 amino acids. Germline-derived CDR1 and CDR2 are SGHDT and YYEEEE. CDR3 in DNA: TGTGCCAGCAGCTTGGGGGACAGGGATCCAGATACGCAGTATTTT. Encoded protein: CASSLGDRDPDTQYF. Full variable domain (outside the CDR3, taken from reference TRBV5-6 and TRBJ2-3): DAGVTQSPTHLIKTRGQQVTLRCSPKSGHDTVSWYQQALGQGPQFIFQYYEEEERQRGNFPDRFSGHQFPNYSSELNVNALLLGDSALYLCASSLGDRDPDTQYFGPGTRLTVL.

This clone was recorded once. The chain is built from TRBV5-1 and TRBJ1-2, with 7 bases lining up with TRBD1. J lost 2 bases, V lost 2 bases, and 9 bases had no gene match. This CDR3 contains 16 residues. Germline V lookup: CDR1 SGHRS, CDR2 YFSETQ. The CDR3 is CASSFTMTGTNYGYTF. DNA for the CDR3: TGCGCCAGCAGCTTTACCATGACAGGGACAAACTATGGCTACACCTTC.

This sequence joins TRBV5-1 and TRBJ2-7, with D perhaps matching TRBD2 (5 bases). Per the germline V gene, CDR1 is SGHRS and CDR2 is YFSETQ. The CDR3 totals 14 residues. The ends were cut back, 0 bases at V and 6 bases at J, with 13 bases in the middle. CDR3 loop: CASSLGGGLAEQYF. The CDR3 coding sequence is TGCGCCAGCAGCTTGGGTGGCGGCCTAGCCGAGCAGTACTTC.

CDR3: CSVDRTGESYEQYF. The CDR3 region has the DNA TGCAGCGTTGATAGGACAGGGGAGAGCTACGAGCAGTACTTC. V and J are TRBV29-1 and TRBJ2-7, with 9 bases fitting TRBD1. The CDR3 extends over 14 amino acids. J lost 3 bases, V lost 3 bases, and 6 bases had no gene match. CDR1 SQVTM and CDR2 ANQGSEA come from the germline V gene.

CDR3 protein: CASSLWEGEQFF. The CDR3 nucleotides read TGTGCCAGTAGTCTGTGGGAGGGTGAGCAGTTCTTC. The chain recombines TRBV19 with TRBJ2-1, with TRBD2 matching over 7 bases. The CDR3 has 12 amino acids. V lost 5 bases to trimming and J lost 9 bases; unmatched junction nucleotides: 4. The germline V gene encodes CDR1 LNHDA and CDR2 SQIVND (reference sequence).

This clone was picked up a small number of times. The genes are TRBV27 and TRBJ2-7; perhaps TRBD2 as D (6 bases). Trimming took 2 bases from V and 2 from J, leaving 13 bases between them. This CDR3 contains 15 residues. Germline-derived CDR1 and CDR2 are MNHEY and SMNVEV (reference sequence). The CDR3 region has the DNA TGTGCCAGCAGTTTAGGAGGGATACTTCCCTACGAGCAGTACTTC. This encodes CASSLGGILPYEQYF.

The chain couples TRBV5-1 to TRBJ2-1; D may be TRBD2 (6 bases). Germline V lookup: CDR1 SGHRS, CDR2 YFSETQ. V lost 4 bases, J lost 5 bases, and 19 bases lay in between. The CDR3 covers 16 residues. The CDR3 coding sequence is TGCGCCAGCAGCCTCCTTGGAGGAGGGCAGGACAATGAGCAGTTCTTC. This sequence encodes CASSLLGGGQDNEQFF.

This clone was seen more than once but under ten times. The rearrangement links TRBV5-6 to TRBJ2-7; 7 bases fit TRBD1. Trimming took 4 bases from V and 0 from J; bases not matched to a gene: 4. This CDR3 contains 14 residues. Germline lookup yields CDR1 SGHDT and CDR2 YYEEEE. The CDR3 region has the DNA TGTGCCAGCAGCAAGGGACAGCCCTCCTACGAGCAGTACTTC. Protein product: CASSKGQPSYEQYF. The entire variable domain, with the rest obtained from reference TRBV5-6 and TRBJ2-7, is as follows: DAGVTQSPTHLIKTRGQQVTLRCSPKSGHDTVSWYQQALGQGPQFIFQYYEEEERQRGNFPDRFSGHQFPNYSSELNVNALLLGDSALYLCASSKGQPSYEQYFGPGTRLTVT.

The J gene is TRBJ1-2, the V gene TRBV6-5; TRBD1 matches at 7 bases. Losses at the gene ends were 6 bases for V and 6 bases for J; bases not matched to a gene: 7. The germline V gene has CDR1 MNHEY and CDR2 SVGAGI. The CDR3 is 13 amino acids. The CDR3 DNA reads as TGTGCCAGCAGGACCCCCGGGACAGATGGCTACACCTTC. Protein: CASRTPGTDGYTF.

The rearrangement joins TRBV29-1 to TRBJ2-4; TRBD1 aligns across 9 bases. The CDR3 covers 14 residues. Germline V lookup: CDR1 SQVTM, CDR2 ANQGSEA. V shed 3 bases and J 3 bases; nucleotides not matched to a gene: 3. Written as DNA, the CDR3 is TGCAGCGTTGAGTGGACAGGGGTCAAAAACATTCAGTACTTC. It is translated as CSVEWTGVKNIQYF.